The 24 T cell receptor beta chains below come from one sample, sequenced in a study of blood T cell repertoires in COVID-19. The assay was immunoSEQ multiplex PCR, and TCRdb's table has in-frame clones only and misses some. The sample records approximately 180,000 clones, over 80% being singletons. Sequencing was done on a sample of peripheral blood. The receptors were gathered from a woman in her forties or fifties with acute or convalescent COVID-19.

This chain joins TRBV10-3 and TRBJ2-1; D unclear. CDR1 ENHRY and CDR2 SYGVKD come from the germline V gene. This CDR3 comprises 12 residues. V shed 7 bases and J shed 7 bases, with 11 bases lying between them. The CDR3 DNA reads as TGTGCCATCACCCCCTCCGGGAATGAGCAGTTCTTC. Amino acid sequence: CAITPSGNEQFF.

The chain links TRBV7-2 to TRBJ1-5, with 7 bases aligning to TRBD1. V lost 5 bases, J lost 5 bases, and 0 bases stayed unmatched. CDR3 length equals 12 residues. Germline loops: CDR1 SGHTA, CDR2 FQGNSA. CDR3 in DNA: TGTGCCAGCAGCACAGGGGATCAGCCCCAGCATTTT. This sequence encodes CASSTGDQPQHF. The variable domain in full, completed from reference TRBV7-2 and TRBJ1-5, reads GAGVSQSPSNKVTEKGKDVELRCDPISGHTALYWYRQSLGQGLEFLIYFQGNSAPDKSGLPSDRFSAERTGGSVSTLTIQRTQQEDSAVYLCASSTGDQPQHFGDGTRLSIL.

The V call is TRBV15, the J call TRBJ1-4; 9 positions agree with TRBD1. The CDR3 totals 16 residues. Germline V gives CDR1 LNHNV, CDR2 YYDKDF (reference sequence). The junction had 3 bases not matched to a gene; V was cut back by 3 bases and J by 1 base. CDR3 coding DNA: TGTGCCACCAGCAGGAACAGGGGGCGAACTAATGAAAAACTGTTTTTT. Translation: CATSRNRGRTNEKLFF.

This clone is a singleton in its sample. The chain joins TRBV3-1 (or the pseudogene TRBV3-2) to TRBJ2-1; 10 bases map to TRBD2. V lost 3 bases and J lost 2; bases outside the gene matches: 4. This CDR3 has 16 residues. CDR1 and CDR2 (germline): LGHDT, YNNKEL (reference sequence). DNA of the CDR3: TGTGCCAGCAGCCAGGGTGGGACTAGCGCCTACAATGAGCAGTTCTTC. It specifies CASSQGGTSAYNEQFF.

This sequence joins TRBV7-8 and TRBJ2-7; TRBD1 matches at 9 bases. This CDR3 contains 15 residues. Trimming took 5 bases from V and 1 from J; bases not matched to a gene: 6. Germline loops: CDR1 SGHVS, CDR2 FQNEAQ. The DNA of the CDR3 is TGTGCCAGCAGCGGCCCCGGGACAGGGTCCTACGAGCAGTACTTC. The encoded protein is CASSGPGTGSYEQYF.

V and J are TRBV5-1 and TRBJ1-2; D unresolved. The CDR3 length is 13 residues. Looked up from germline, CDR1 is SGHRS and CDR2 is YFSETQ. Trimming took off 0 bases at V and 2 bases at J, with 5 bases between the two ends. The CDR3 sequence: CASSLERNYGYTF. CDR3 nucleotide sequence: TGCGCCAGCAGCTTGGAACGGAACTATGGCTACACCTTC.

This clone was recorded only once. This rearrangement joins TRBV12-5 to TRBJ2-7; the D is unclear. The germline gives CDR1 LGHNT, CDR2 FRNRAP. Trimming pared 6 bases from V and 3 bases from J, leaving 6 bases between. The CDR3 has 11 amino acids. CDR3 in amino acids: CASGPNYEQYF. The CDR3 DNA is TGTGCTAGTGGCCCCAACTACGAGCAGTACTTC.

A few counts support this clone. The V and J genes are TRBV30 and TRBJ1-5; D gene uncertain. Trimming cost V 5 bases and J 2 bases, with 13 bases left between them. The CDR3 covers 14 residues. Germline V gene data show CDR1 as GTSNPN and CDR2 as SVGIG (reference sequence). The CDR3: CAWGSGEGNQPQHF. CDR3 DNA: TGTGCCTGGGGATCTGGGGAGGGCAATCAGCCCCAGCATTTT. Variable domain in full (rest from reference TRBV30 and TRBJ1-5): SQTIHQWPATLVQPVGSPLSLECTVEGTSNPNLYWYRQAAGRGLQLLFYSVGIGQISSEVPQNLSASRPQDRQFILSSKKLLLSDSGFYLCAWGSGEGNQPQHFGDGTRLSIL.

As regards this clone: The junction shows a germline mismatch at one end, possibly a read error. In DNA form, the CDR3 reads TGCGCAGCGTCAGGGTTTTTTATGAACACTGAAGCTTTCTTT. Residues: CAASGFFMNTEAFF. The chain links TRBV2 to TRBJ1-1; possible D gene TRBD1, 5 bases. Germline CDR1 SNHLY, CDR2 FYNNEI. This CDR3 comprises 14 residues.

This clone has more than one count but fewer than ten. The chain uses TRBV24-1 and TRBJ2-3, with a weak D call TRBD2 (6 bases). The CDR3 has 15 residues. V dropped 4 bases and J dropped 0 bases, with 10 bases sitting between them. Looked up from germline, CDR1 is KGHDR and CDR2 is SFDVKD. The CDR3 nucleotides are TGTGCCACCAGTGACCCTAGCGACAGCACAGATACGCAGTATTTT. This gives the protein CATSDPSDSTDTQYF.

The V call is TRBV7-6, the J call TRBJ2-1, with 10 positions matching TRBD1. V dropped 3 bases and J dropped 5; count of bases not matched to a gene: 7. CDR1 SGHVS and CDR2 FNYEAQ come from the germline V gene. This CDR3 has 16 residues. CDR3 coding DNA: TGTGCCAGCAGCTTGACAGGGGGCTATTGGGACAATGAGCAGTTCTTC. Protein product: CASSLTGGYWDNEQFF.

The J gene is TRBJ1-4, the V gene TRBV18, with TRBD1 matching over 8 bases. Per the germline V gene, CDR1 is KGHSH and CDR2 is LQKENI. V lost 0 bases to trimming and J lost 0 bases; unmatched junction nucleotides: 3. The CDR3 has 17 amino acids. CDR3: CASSPPTGATTNEKLFF. DNA of the CDR3: TGTGCCAGCTCACCACCGACAGGGGCAACAACTAATGAAAAACTGTTTTTT.

This chain joins TRBV12-3 or TRBV12-4 and TRBJ2-1; D uncertain. CDR3 length: 10 residues. V lost 5 bases, J lost 7 bases, and 3 bases lay in between. DNA for the CDR3: TGTGCCAGCAGTCTTAATGAGCAGTTCTTC. Translating it yields CASSLNEQFF.

This sequence joins TRBV5-1 and TRBJ2-2, with D maybe TRBD2 (5 bases). CDR1 is SGHRS and CDR2 is YFSETQ in the germline V gene. The CDR3 has 16 residues. V lost 0 bases and J 2 bases, leaving 11 bases between the germline ends. The CDR3 here is CASSLGAATNTGELFF. The CDR3 DNA is TGCGCCAGCAGCTTGGGAGCGGCTACCAACACCGGGGAGCTGTTTTTT.

This clone came up once. This chain uses TRBV24-1 with TRBJ2-1; the match to TRBD1 covers 8 bases. The CDR3 length is 13 residues. From germline, CDR1 is KGHDR and CDR2 SFDVKD. J gave up 7 bases and V 5 bases, and 3 bases lay outside the gene matches. CDR3 nucleotides: TGTGCCACCAGTGGGACAGGGCGAAATGAGCAGTTCTTC. Translating gives CATSGTGRNEQFF.

The chain uses TRBV6-4 and TRBJ1-2; D is unresolved. The germline V gene has CDR1 MRHNA and CDR2 SNTAGT. V was clipped by 6 bases and J by 1 base, with 15 bases between them. The CDR3 is 15 residues long. For the CDR3, the DNA is TGTGCCAGCAGGGGTAAAATAGACATTAACTATGGCTACACCTTC. The encoded protein is CASRGKIDINYGYTF.

This clone was found once. The chain employs TRBV5-1 and TRBJ2-3; no clear D gene. The CDR3 covers 14 residues. Germline-derived CDR1 and CDR2 are SGHRS and YFSETQ. Trimming stripped 0 bases from V and 0 bases from J, with 5 bases between. CDR3 loop: CASSLGASTDTQYF. DNA for the CDR3: TGCGCCAGCAGCTTGGGAGCGAGCACAGATACGCAGTATTTT.

This chain uses TRBV11-2 with TRBJ2-7; possibly TRBD2 for D (5 bases). The germline gives CDR1 SGHAT, CDR2 FQNNGV. V was cut by 0 bases and J by 3 bases, with 21 bases left in between. This CDR3 comprises 18 residues. The CDR3 sequence is CASSLDGGSWTSDYEQYF. CDR3 coding DNA: TGTGCCAGCAGCTTAGATGGTGGTTCTTGGACTTCGGACTACGAGCAGTACTTC.

The chain recombines TRBV24-1 with TRBJ2-7, with a possible D match to TRBD1 (7 bases). CDR3 length: 17 amino acids. Germline CDR1 and CDR2: KGHDR and SFDVKD. V lost 7 bases and J 4 bases, leaving 25 bases between the germline ends. This CDR3 is CATRPPGGTLYLYEQYF. The CDR3 DNA is TGTGCCACCAGACCCCCAGGGGGGACTCTTTACCTTTACGAGCAGTACTTC.

The chain has TRBV7-9 and TRBJ1-1, with unresolved D. This CDR3 has 12 residues. Germline loops: CDR1 SEHNR, CDR2 FQNEAQ (reference sequence). The ends were cut back, 1 base at V and 7 bases at J, with 7 bases in the middle. CDR3 protein: CASSLVASEAFF. The CDR3 DNA follows: TGTGCCAGCAGCTTAGTGGCCAGTGAAGCTTTCTTT. Supplemented by reference TRBV7-9 and TRBJ1-1, the full variable domain reads DTGVSQNPRHKITKRGQNVTFRCDPISEHNRLYWYRQTLGQGPEFLTYFQNEAQLEKSRLLSDRFSAERPKGSFSTLEIQRTEQGDSAMYLCASSLVASEAFFGQGTRLTVV.

This rearrangement joins TRBV9 to TRBJ2-2, with 9 bases fitting TRBD2. V dropped 2 bases and J dropped 5; count of bases not matched to a gene: 7. CDR3 length equals 16 residues. Germline V gene sequence: CDR1 SGDLS, CDR2 YYNGEE. The CDR3 DNA reads TGTGCCAGCAGCGTTTTAGCGGGAGTCCTTACCGGGGAGCTGTTTTTT. Protein sequence: CASSVLAGVLTGELFF.

This chain links TRBV19 with TRBJ1-5, with 8 bases aligning to TRBD1. Germline V gene lookup returns CDR1 LNHDA and CDR2 SQIVND (reference sequence). V lost 0 bases and J lost 9; bases outside the gene matches: 7. The CDR3 has 15 amino acids. The DNA for the CDR3 is TGTGCCAGTAGTATAGACGGGACAGGTATAGGGCCCCAGCATTTT. Protein: CASSIDGTGIGPQHF. Filled out from reference TRBV19 and TRBJ1-5, the complete variable domain reads DGGITQSPKYLFRKEGQNVTLSCEQNLNHDAMYWYRQDPGQGLRLIYYSQIVNDFQKGDIAEGYSVSREKKESFPLTVTSAQKNPTAFYLCASSIDGTGIGPQHFGDGTRLSIL.

The chain links TRBV7-6 to TRBJ1-6; a possible D gene is TRBD1 (5 bases). The CDR3 runs to 15 residues. The V and J ends lost 3 bases and 7 bases respectively, with 13 bases between them. Germline V gene sequence: CDR1 SGHVS, CDR2 FNYEAQ. The CDR3 DNA sequence: TGTGCCAGCAGCTTGGAGGGGCGTCAAAATTCACCCCTCCACTTT. Amino acid sequence: CASSLEGRQNSPLHF.

This chain uses TRBV5-1 with TRBJ1-3; the D is unclear. CDR3 length: 15 amino acids. The germline CDR1 and CDR2 sequences are SGHRS and YFSETQ. Trimming cost V 4 bases and J 0 bases, with 11 bases left between them. The DNA of the CDR3 is TGCGCCAGCAGCCCCCCGCGGGACTCTGGAAACACCATATATTTT. Protein: CASSPPRDSGNTIYF.